This T cell receptor (beta chain) was obtained from a study of beta chain features in type 1 diabetes. Study summary: Cell yields, age and gender were similar between patients and healthy donors. Overall study results and limits: The naive, central memory and Treg TCRB repertoires looked more alike in patients than they did in healthy donors. Diminished insertions and augmented deletions at VDJ junctions characterized type 1 diabetes patients.

Expressed TCRB transcripts were sequenced because the entire RNA isolate underwent reverse transcription. Here immunoSEQ multiplex PCR was the method, and the copy in TCRdb shows in-frame clones only, minus some. The table lists 130,000 to 150,000 clones, roughly a tenth of them singletons. Deletions cut 0 bases from V and 2 bases from J, with 9 bases between. This CDR3 has 15 residues. Germline CDR1 SGDLS, CDR2 YYNGEE. This clone appeared a few times. Its cognate antigen is unknown. Sorting with CD45RO/CCR7/CD25/CD127/CD95/CD27 yielded naive, central memory, regulatory and stem-like memory CD4+ cells.

This clonotype was sampled from a man younger than 35 in good health. The source material was central memory CD4+ T cells from blood. The chain recombines TRBV9 with TRBJ1-5, with D possibly being TRBD1 (6 bases). In DNA, the CDR3 is TGTGCCAGCAGCGTAGACCCAGGGGGCAATCAGCCCCAGCATTTT. Residues: CASSVDPGGNQPQHF.